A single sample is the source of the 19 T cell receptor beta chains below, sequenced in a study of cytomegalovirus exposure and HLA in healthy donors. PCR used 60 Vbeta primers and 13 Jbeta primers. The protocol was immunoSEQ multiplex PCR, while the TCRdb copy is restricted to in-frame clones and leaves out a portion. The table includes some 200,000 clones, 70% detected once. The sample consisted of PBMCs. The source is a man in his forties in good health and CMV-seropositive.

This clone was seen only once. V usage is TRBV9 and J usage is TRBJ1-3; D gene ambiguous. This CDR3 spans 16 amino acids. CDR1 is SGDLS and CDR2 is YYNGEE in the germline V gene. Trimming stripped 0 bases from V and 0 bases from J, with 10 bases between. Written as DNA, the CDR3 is TGTGCCAGCAGCGTAGTCGCGGAAACCTCTGGAAACACCATATATTTT. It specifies CASSVVAETSGNTIYF. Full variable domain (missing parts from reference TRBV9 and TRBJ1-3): DSGVTQTPKHLITATGQRVTLRCSPRSGDLSVYWYQQSLDQGLQFLIQYYNGEERAKGNILERFSAQQFPDLHSELNLSSLELGDSALYFCASSVVAETSGNTIYFGEGSWLTVV.

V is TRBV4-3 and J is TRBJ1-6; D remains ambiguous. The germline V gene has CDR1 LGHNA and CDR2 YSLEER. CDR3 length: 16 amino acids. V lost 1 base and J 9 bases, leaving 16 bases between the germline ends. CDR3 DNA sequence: TGCGCCAGCAGCCAAGGAGGCGCCCTCCGGGGTTCACCCCTCCACTTT. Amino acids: CASSQGGALRGSPLHF.

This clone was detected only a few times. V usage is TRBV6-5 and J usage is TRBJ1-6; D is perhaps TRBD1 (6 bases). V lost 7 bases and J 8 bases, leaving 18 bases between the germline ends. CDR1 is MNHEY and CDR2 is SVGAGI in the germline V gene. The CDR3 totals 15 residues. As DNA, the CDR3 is TGTGCCAGCAATCTCAATCGGGGGGCTTATTCACCCCTCCACTTT. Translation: CASNLNRGAYSPLHF.

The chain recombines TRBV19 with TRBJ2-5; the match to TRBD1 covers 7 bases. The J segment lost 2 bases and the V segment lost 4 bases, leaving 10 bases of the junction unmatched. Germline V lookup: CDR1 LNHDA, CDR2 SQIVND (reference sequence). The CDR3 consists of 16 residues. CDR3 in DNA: TGTGCCAGTAGTAGGGGACGTCACAGGGGACAAGAGACCCAGTACTTC. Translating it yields CASSRGRHRGQETQYF.

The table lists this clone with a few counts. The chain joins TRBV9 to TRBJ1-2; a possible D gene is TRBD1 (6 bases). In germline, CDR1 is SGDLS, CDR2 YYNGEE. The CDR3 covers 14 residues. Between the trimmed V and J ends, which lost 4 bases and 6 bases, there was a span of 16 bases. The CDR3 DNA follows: TGTGCCAGCAGCACGGGGGGCTATTGGGATGGCTACACCTTC. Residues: CASSTGGYWDGYTF.

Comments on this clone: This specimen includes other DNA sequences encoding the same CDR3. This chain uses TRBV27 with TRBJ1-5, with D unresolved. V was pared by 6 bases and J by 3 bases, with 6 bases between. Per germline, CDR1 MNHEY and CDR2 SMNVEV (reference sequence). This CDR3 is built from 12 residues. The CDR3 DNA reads TGTGCCAGCAGCTTCCTCAATCAGCCCCAGCATTTT. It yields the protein CASSFLNQPQHF.

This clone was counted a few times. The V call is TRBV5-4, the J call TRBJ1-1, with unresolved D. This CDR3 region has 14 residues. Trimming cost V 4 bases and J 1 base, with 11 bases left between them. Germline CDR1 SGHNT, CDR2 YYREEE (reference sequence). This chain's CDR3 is CASSLVGQNTEAFF. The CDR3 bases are TGTGCCAGCAGCCTGGTTGGGCAGAACACTGAAGCTTTCTTT.

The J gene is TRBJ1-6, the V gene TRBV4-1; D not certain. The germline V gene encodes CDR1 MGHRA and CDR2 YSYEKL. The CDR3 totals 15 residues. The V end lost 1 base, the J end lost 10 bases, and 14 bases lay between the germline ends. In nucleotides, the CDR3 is TGCGCCAGCAGCCAAGCTTTAATAGAGAACTCACCCCTCCACTTT. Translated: CASSQALIENSPLHF.

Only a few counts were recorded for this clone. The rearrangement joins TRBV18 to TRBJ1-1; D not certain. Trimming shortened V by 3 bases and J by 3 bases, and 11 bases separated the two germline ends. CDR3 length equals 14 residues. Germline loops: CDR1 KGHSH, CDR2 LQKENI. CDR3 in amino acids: CASSPNTRDTEAFF. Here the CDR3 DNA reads TGTGCCAGCTCACCTAATACGAGGGACACTGAAGCTTTCTTT.

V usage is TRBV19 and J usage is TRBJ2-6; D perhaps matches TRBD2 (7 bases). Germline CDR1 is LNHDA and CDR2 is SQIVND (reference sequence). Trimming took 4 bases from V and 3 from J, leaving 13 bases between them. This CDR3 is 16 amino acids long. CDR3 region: CASSTGGFNGANVLTF. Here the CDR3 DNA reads TGTGCCAGTAGTACGGGGGGCTTCAATGGGGCCAACGTCCTGACTTTC.

The CDR3 nucleotides are TGTGCCATCAGTGAGGGGACAGGGGCCCTCGTCCTGACTTTC. Translated, it gives CAISEGTGALVLTF. V is TRBV10-3 and J is TRBJ2-6, with 10 nucleotides matching TRBD1. Trimming removed 2 bases from V and 12 bases from J; junction bases left unmatched: 4. This CDR3 is 14 amino acids long. Germline-derived CDR1 and CDR2 are ENHRY and SYGVKD.

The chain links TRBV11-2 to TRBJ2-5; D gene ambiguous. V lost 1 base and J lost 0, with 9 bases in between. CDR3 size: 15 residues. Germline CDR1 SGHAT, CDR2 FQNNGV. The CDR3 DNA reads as TGTGCCAGCAGCTTAGCGCCCAGTGACCAAGAGACCCAGTACTTC. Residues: CASSLAPSDQETQYF.

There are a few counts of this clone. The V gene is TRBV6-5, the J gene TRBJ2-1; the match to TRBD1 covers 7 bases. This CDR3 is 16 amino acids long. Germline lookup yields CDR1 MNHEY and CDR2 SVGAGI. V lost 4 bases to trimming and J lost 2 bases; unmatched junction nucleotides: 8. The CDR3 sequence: CASSSWDSSTYNEQFF. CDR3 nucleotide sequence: TGTGCCAGCAGTTCCTGGGACAGCTCAACCTACAATGAGCAGTTCTTC.

For the CDR3, the DNA is TGTGCCACCTCCGACTTGGGCTCCTATAATTCACCCCTCCACTTT. This gives the protein CATSDLGSYNSPLHF. The chain has TRBV10-3 and TRBJ1-6; D not certain. The CDR3 has 15 residues. V was clipped by 10 bases and J by 0 bases, with 13 bases between them. From germline, CDR1 is ENHRY and CDR2 SYGVKD.

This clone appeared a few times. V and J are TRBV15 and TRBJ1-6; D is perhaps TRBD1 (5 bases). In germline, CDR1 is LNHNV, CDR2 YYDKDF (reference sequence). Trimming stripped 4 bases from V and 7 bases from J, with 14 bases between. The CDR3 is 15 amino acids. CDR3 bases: TGTGCCACCAGCAACCAGGGAAGCTCCAATTCACCCCTCCACTTT. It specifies CATSNQGSSNSPLHF. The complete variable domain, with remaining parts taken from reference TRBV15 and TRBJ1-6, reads DAMVIQNPRYQVTQFGKPVTLSCSQTLNHNVMYWYQQKSSQAPKLLFHYYDKDFNNEADTPDNFQSRRPNTSFCFLDIRSPGLGDTAMYLCATSNQGSSNSPLHFGNGTRLTVT.

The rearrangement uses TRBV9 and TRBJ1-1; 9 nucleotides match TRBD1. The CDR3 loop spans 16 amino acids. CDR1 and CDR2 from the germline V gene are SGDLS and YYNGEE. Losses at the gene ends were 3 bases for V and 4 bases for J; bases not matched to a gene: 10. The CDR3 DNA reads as TGTGCCAGCAGCGCGGGAACAGGGGGCTATATCACTGAAGCTTTCTTT. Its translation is CASSAGTGGYITEAFF.

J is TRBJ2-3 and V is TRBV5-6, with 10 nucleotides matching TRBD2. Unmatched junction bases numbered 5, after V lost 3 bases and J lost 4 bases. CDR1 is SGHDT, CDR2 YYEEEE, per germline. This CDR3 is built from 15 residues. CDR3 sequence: CASSSLAGASDTQYF. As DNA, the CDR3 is TGTGCCAGCAGCTCCCTAGCGGGGGCCTCAGATACGCAGTATTTT.

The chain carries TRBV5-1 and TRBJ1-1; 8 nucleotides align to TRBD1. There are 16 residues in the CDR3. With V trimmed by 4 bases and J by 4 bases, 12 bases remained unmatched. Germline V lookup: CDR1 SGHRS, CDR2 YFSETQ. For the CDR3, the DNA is TGCGCCAGCAGCCAAAACGCACAGGGGGTCGGCACTGAAGCTTTCTTT. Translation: CASSQNAQGVGTEAFF.

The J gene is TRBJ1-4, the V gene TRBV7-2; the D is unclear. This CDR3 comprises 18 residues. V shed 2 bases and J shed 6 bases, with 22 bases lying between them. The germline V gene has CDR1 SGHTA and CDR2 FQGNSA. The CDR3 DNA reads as TGTGCCAGCAGCTTATTATGGGCCGCGGGCCCGGCAGATGAAAAACTGTTTTTT. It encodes CASSLLWAAGPADEKLFF.